This T cell receptor beta chain was sequenced in a study of blood T cell repertoires in COVID-19 (dated by TCRdb to 2019 to 2021). About the investigation overall: Samples from collaborators originated in the United States, Italy and Spain and spanned both the acute and convalescent phases of COVID-19. Sample metadata almost always included a de-identified subject ID, COVID-19 status, age in years and sex. Subjects who had been exposed to COVID-19, were actively infected with it, or had recovered from it provided the deeply sampled blood TCRbeta repertoires that made up the dataset. The prospective study material was composed of cDNA or gDNA derived from T cells, B-cell-depleted T cells, or PBMCs. The repertoires were made available in a free public database intended to serve as a resource for research on the immune response to SARS-CoV-2. Where HLA class I and class II types were available, the types were taken from metadata supplied by the sample provider, not from assay-based typing. Samples were obtained from the ongoing ImmuneRACE study (first 160 participants) and from approximately 1,200 subjects provided by 6 global collaborators.

The junction shows trimming of 7 bases on V and 1 base on J, plus 15 bases between the germline ends. Taken from the germline V gene (reference sequence), the CDR1 and CDR2 loops are MNHEY and SMNVEV. Spanning cysteine to phenylalanine, the CDR3 consists of 15 amino acids. Only the CDR3 DNA is retained, 45 bases long and in frame from the first base. Each collaborating institution followed its own protocols to collect whole blood in K2EDTA tubes. For TCRbeta analysis, collaborators shipped samples in one of three forms: frozen whole blood, isolated PBMCs, or DNA extracted from either of those sample types. General findings and caveats noted by the study authors: How much clinical and demographic metadata was included differed by source and by participant, and the metadata was provided uncurated.

The immunoSEQ Assay, a bias-controlled multiplex PCR, was used to amplify TCRbeta CDR3 regions from genomic DNA. As for the authors' bioinformatics: Within the assay, amplification of reference gene primers was used to estimate how many nucleated cells each sample contained. To quantify the absolute abundance of each unique TCRbeta CDR3 rearrangement, sequence reads were collapsed and filtered. For each sample, productive Simpson clonality was calculated by taking the square root of Simpson's diversity index across productive rearrangements. TCRdb carries this immuneACCESS record with in-frame sequences only. Its versions omit some clonotypes, under half of them owing to an unresolved V gene in the studies checked, with the rest unexplained. The V and J calls and clone size were taken over from that table, and D and trimming were inferred from the DNA. The sample table records tens of thousands of clones; over 75% of these occur just once. The ten largest clones take up around a sixth of the sample.

As concerns this clone: Its antigen is not yet known. It has no much larger one-base neighbor in the sample; base qualities were not kept.

The V gene is TRBV27 and the J gene is TRBJ2-3; the D gene is possibly TRBD2, with 6 bases matching. The sample consisted of peripheral blood. The clonotype comes from a man aged 55 to 70 with acute or convalescent COVID-19. CDR3 reads: CASKTPGEGTDTQYF. The DNA sequence is given as TGTGCCAGCAAAACGCCCGGGGAGGGCACAGATACGCAGTATTTT.